The rows below give T cell receptor beta chains drawn from one sample of a study of blood T cell repertoires in COVID-19. TCRdb's table, derived via immunoSEQ multiplex PCR, lists solely in-frame clones and lacks some. Of around 240,000 clones listed, approximately 90% are singletons. Sequencing input: PBMCs or T cells enriched from blood (not recorded which). The receptors stem from a man in his forties or fifties who had been exposed to COVID-19. Both conserved end residues are part of each CDR3. A D gene is named only where the DNA matches it firmly. Size is stated for part of the rows, as once, few or many counts, or as a class when the clone is expanded.

CDR3 protein	CDR3 DNA	clone size	V gene	J gene	D gene
CAWSVTRFDSPLHF	TGTGCCTGGAGTGTAACGAGGTTTGATTCACCCCTCCACTTT	.	TRBV30	TRBJ1-6	.
CASTAATGNTIYF	TGTGCCAGCACGGCGGCTACTGGAAACACCATATATTTT	.	TRBV2	TRBJ1-3	.
CASSPYSNQPQHF	TGTGCCAGCAGCCCTTATAGCAATCAGCCCCAGCATTTT	once	TRBV11-2	TRBJ1-5	.
CASSRGLNQPQHF	TGCGCCAGCAGCCGGGGCCTGAATCAGCCCCAGCATTTT	.	TRBV4-1	TRBJ1-5	.
CASRFGTGTQPQHF	TGTGCCAGTAGGTTCGGGACAGGGACCCAGCCCCAGCATTTT	.	TRBV19	TRBJ1-5	TRBD1
CASSIDRGSGELFF	TGTGCCAGTAGTATAGACAGGGGTAGCGGGGAGCTGTTTTTT	.	TRBV19	TRBJ2-2	.
CASSSLSGTGYGYTF	TGTGCCAGCTCATCTTTATCCGGGACAGGGTATGGCTACACCTTC	.	TRBV18	TRBJ1-2	TRBD1
CASSPFVGKGAKGSNQPQHF	TGTGCCAGCAGCCCATTTGTCGGGAAGGGGGCTAAGGGAAGCAATCAGCCCCAGCATTTT	once	TRBV4-2	TRBJ1-5	TRBD1
CAIRGIRDFNTDTQYF	TGTGCCATCAGGGGAATCCGGGACTTTAACACAGATACGCAGTATTTT	.	TRBV10-3	TRBJ2-3	.
CASSLDVVSEAFF	TGCGCCAGCAGCTTGGATGTAGTCTCTGAAGCTTTCTTT	.	TRBV5-1	TRBJ1-1	.
CASSALLTSGADTQYF	TGTGCCAGCAGCGCGCTACTGACTAGCGGGGCGGATACGCAGTATTTT	.	TRBV9	TRBJ2-3	TRBD2
CATGGKSGNTIYF	TGTGCGACGGGCGGGAAATCTGGAAACACCATATATTTT	.	TRBV6-5	TRBJ1-3	.
CASSYRVSPPYEQYF	TGTGCCAGCAGCTACAGGGTTTCCCCCCCCTACGAGCAGTACTTC	once	TRBV7-2	TRBJ2-7	.
CASSLVDEGNTEAFF	TGTGCCAGCAGCTTAGTCGATGAGGGGAACACTGAAGCTTTCTTT	.	TRBV7-8	TRBJ1-1	.
CASSQAGFGADTQYF	TGTGCCAGCAGCCAAGCAGGGTTTGGCGCAGATACGCAGTATTTT	.	TRBV14	TRBJ2-3	.
CASRGWSFNQPQHF	TGTGCCAGCAGAGGATGGAGTTTCAATCAGCCCCAGCATTTT	.	TRBV5-8	TRBJ1-5	.
CAISDRTFSPTTNEKLFF	TGTGCCATCAGCGATCGGACATTTAGTCCAACAACTAATGAAAAACTGTTTTTT	.	TRBV10-3	TRBJ1-4	.
CATSDPQQRSLSGSYDEQFF	TGTGCCACCAGCGACCCACAGCAGAGATCCCTGAGCGGGAGTTACGATGAGCAGTTCTTC	.	TRBV15	TRBJ2-1	TRBD2
CASTAHGTSGQDTQYF	TGTGCCAGCACGGCACATGGGACTAGCGGGCAAGATACGCAGTATTTT	.	TRBV2	TRBJ2-3	TRBD2
CASSLIGGANTEAFF	TGTGCCAGCAGCTTAATAGGGGGGGCGAACACTGAAGCTTTCTTT	.	TRBV7-3	TRBJ1-1	.
CASSFSGGDDTQYF	TGTGCCAGCAGCTTTAGCGGGGGGGATGATACGCAGTATTTT	few	TRBV5-6	TRBJ2-3	TRBD2
CASSERVRDQPQHF	TGTGCCAGCAGTGAGAGGGTCCGAGATCAGCCCCAGCATTTT	few	TRBV2	TRBJ1-5	.